Below are 20 T cell receptor beta chains sequenced from a single sample in a study of T cells after yellow fever vaccination. One entry per CDR3 protein results from TCRdb running MiXCR on the 5' RACE reads. The table includes hundreds of thousands of distinct CDR3 sequences, 9% to 15% detected once. Material: PBMCs, obtained on the day of the yellow fever booster vaccination. These receptors came from a man aged 25 to 40 who received the YFV17D yellow fever vaccine.

This clonotype has more than one count but fewer than ten. The rearrangement joins TRBV7-2 to TRBJ2-3; possible D gene TRBD2, 5 bases. This CDR3 is built from 14 residues. CDR1 and CDR2 from the germline V gene are SGHTA and FQGNSA. With 0 bases removed from V and 5 bases from J, the gap between germline ends came to 9 bases. The CDR3 reads CASSLAGEIDTQYF. In DNA, the CDR3 is TGTGCCAGCAGCTTAGCGGGAGAAATAGATACGCAGTATTTT.

This clonotype was counted ten times or more. The J gene is TRBJ2-1, the V gene TRBV20-1; TRBD2 matches 8 bases. This CDR3 contains 18 residues. Germline-derived CDR1 and CDR2 are DFQATT and SNEGSKA (reference sequence). With 3 bases clipped from V and 7 bases from J, the junction kept 20 bases outside the gene matches. The CDR3 spells CSASRSGAGVPPQNEQFF. The CDR3, as DNA: TGCAGTGCTAGTAGGAGTGGAGCGGGAGTTCCCCCTCAGAATGAGCAGTTCTTC.

The chain combines TRBV20-1 with TRBJ2-1; D not certain. In germline, CDR1 is DFQATT, CDR2 SNEGSKA (reference sequence). V lost 5 bases and J lost 4, with 12 bases in between. The CDR3 extends over 13 amino acids. The CDR3 sequence is CSAQEPTYNEQFF. The CDR3, as DNA: TGCAGTGCTCAAGAGCCTACTTACAATGAGCAGTTCTTC.

This clonotype showed up just a few times. The chain has TRBV2 and TRBJ2-1; tentatively, D is TRBD1 (6 bases). Germline V gene lookup returns CDR1 SNHLY and CDR2 FYNNEI. The CDR3 totals 15 residues. The V end was cut by 3 bases, the J end by 1 base, with 10 bases between. CDR3 sequence: CASSDEQGSYNEQFF. The DNA of the CDR3 is TGTGCCAGCAGTGACGAACAGGGTTCCTACAATGAGCAGTTCTTC.

This clonotype was detected a few times. V usage is TRBV12-3 or TRBV12-4 and J usage is TRBJ2-5; 9 bases align to TRBD1. The V segment lost 6 bases and the J segment 5 bases; nucleotides outside the gene matches: 10. The CDR3 runs 15 residues. CDR3 in amino acids: CASSSGQGMGETQYF. In nucleotides, the CDR3 is TGTGCCAGCAGCTCAGGACAGGGGATGGGGGAGACCCAGTACTTC.

The chain is built from TRBV7-2 and TRBJ2-1; D is possibly TRBD2 (6 bases). Per germline, CDR1 SGHTA and CDR2 FQGNSA. Trimming removed 1 base at V and 6 bases at J, with 13 bases between. The CDR3 contains 15 residues. In DNA, the CDR3 is TGTGCCAGCAGCTTAGACGGGAGTCCACCCAATGAGCAGTTCTTC. Amino acid sequence: CASSLDGSPPNEQFF.

The V gene is TRBV7-9, the J gene TRBJ1-2, with TRBD1 matching 9 bases. With 2 bases clipped from V and 8 bases from J, the junction kept 6 bases outside the gene matches. The CDR3 runs 14 residues. Germline V gene sequence: CDR1 SEHNR, CDR2 FQNEAQ (reference sequence). The CDR3 region is CASSLLGQGDGYTF. The CDR3 DNA reads as TGTGCCAGCAGCTTATTGGGACAGGGAGACGGCTACACCTTC.

This clonotype was observed a few times. V and J are TRBV7-9 and TRBJ2-5; weak D call: TRBD1 (5 bases). V was trimmed by 5 bases and J by 0 bases, leaving 13 bases between them. Per germline, CDR1 SEHNR and CDR2 FQNEAQ (reference sequence). This CDR3 spans 15 amino acids. Written as DNA, the CDR3 is TGTGCCAGCAGCACTTCTTCAGGGTACCAAGAGACCCAGTACTTC. Translation gives CASSTSSGYQETQYF. The whole variable domain, remainder taken from reference TRBV7-9 and TRBJ2-5, is DTGVSQNPRHKITKRGQNVTFRCDPISEHNRLYWYRQTLGQGPEFLTYFQNEAQLEKSRLLSDRFSAERPKGSFSTLEIQRTEQGDSAMYLCASSTSSGYQETQYFGPGTRLLVL.

The chain has TRBV11-2 and TRBJ2-7, with D hard to call. Trimming took off 5 bases at V and 1 base at J, with 24 bases between the two ends. CDR3 length equals 18 residues. Germline loops: CDR1 SGHAT, CDR2 FQNNGV. This chain's CDR3 is CASSAFPRGFQSSYEQYF. Written as DNA, the CDR3 is TGTGCCAGCAGCGCCTTCCCCCGAGGTTTCCAGTCGTCCTACGAGCAGTACTTC.

In this sample, this clonotype turned up many times. The germline gene is not matched at one end of the junction; a read error may be the cause. CDR3 amino acids: CASSFDSLSHNEQFF. CDR3 DNA sequence: TGTGCCAGCAGTTTTGACAGCCTCTCCCACAATGAGCAGTTCTTC. The V and J genes are TRBV6-5 and TRBJ2-1; the D gene is possibly TRBD1 (5 bases). CDR1 MNHEY and CDR2 SVGAGI come from the germline V gene. CDR3 length: 15 amino acids.

There are a few counts of this clonotype. The chain links TRBV27 to TRBJ2-6; 12 bases are shared with TRBD1. This CDR3 comprises 16 residues. CDR1 and CDR2 (germline): MNHEY, SMNVEV (reference sequence). The ends lost 7 bases at V and 4 bases at J; junction bases unmatched: 5. The CDR3 bases are TGTGCCAGCAAGGGACAGGGGGCGCCCGGGGCCAACGTCCTGACTTTC. Translation: CASKGQGAPGANVLTF.

V is TRBV30 and J is TRBJ1-2, with 7 positions matching TRBD1. There are 15 residues in the CDR3. After removal of 4 bases from V and 1 base from J, the junction contained 9 bases not matched to a gene. The germline gives CDR1 GTSNPN, CDR2 SVGIG (reference sequence). CDR3 sequence reads: CAWTRRTGGNYGYTF. In DNA form, the CDR3 reads TGTGCCTGGACCCGTCGGACAGGTGGTAACTATGGCTACACCTTC. The full variable domain, rest sourced from reference TRBV30 and TRBJ1-2, is SQTIHQWPATLVQPVGSPLSLECTVEGTSNPNLYWYRQAAGRGLQLLFYSVGIGQISSEVPQNLSASRPQDRQFILSSKKLLLSDSGFYLCAWTRRTGGNYGYTFGSGTRLTVV.

This clonotype has a count of ten or more. The chain is built from TRBV5-6 and TRBJ2-6, with a tentative D call TRBD1 (5 bases). V lost 3 bases, J lost 0 bases, and 13 bases lay in between. The CDR3 totals 17 residues. Germline V gene sequence: CDR1 SGHDT, CDR2 YYEEEE. The CDR3 coding sequence is TGTGCCAGCAGCTACGGACACGCCAACTCTGGGGCCAACGTCCTGACTTTC. It specifies CASSYGHANSGANVLTF.

This clonotype was observed at least ten times. The gene calls are TRBV7-2 and TRBJ2-7; D call uncertain. This CDR3 is built from 11 residues. Germline loops: CDR1 SGHTA, CDR2 FQGNSA. Trimming took off 4 bases at V and 4 bases at J, with 5 bases between the two ends. CDR3 coding DNA: TGTGCCAGCAGCTCAAAGTACGAGCAGTACTTC. It encodes CASSSKYEQYF.

CDR3 sequence reads: CASSLDIPGGPVRWITDTQYF. DNA for the CDR3: TGTGCCAGCAGCTTAGATATCCCGGGAGGTCCTGTAAGGTGGATTACAGATACGCAGTATTTT. The rearrangement joins TRBV7-6 to TRBJ2-3, with 7 positions matching TRBD2. The germline CDR1 and CDR2 sequences are SGHVS and FNYEAQ. This CDR3 is 21 amino acids long. V lost 1 base and J lost 3; bases outside the gene matches: 22.

The chain recombines TRBV7-2 with TRBJ1-1; D gene uncertain. The germline gives CDR1 SGHTA, CDR2 FQGNSA. CDR3 length: 15 amino acids. V was shortened by 1 base and J by 4 bases, with 13 bases between the two germline ends. CDR3: CASSLDMDWVTEAFF. The CDR3 nucleotides read TGTGCCAGCAGCTTAGATATGGATTGGGTCACTGAAGCTTTCTTT.

This clonotype has only a few counts. The chain employs TRBV20-1 and TRBJ2-2; 8 positions match TRBD2. V shed 3 bases, J shed 3 bases, and the junction held 18 bases outside the gene matches. The CDR3 extends over 19 amino acids. In germline, CDR1 is DFQATT, CDR2 SNEGSKA (reference sequence). CDR3 DNA sequence: TGCAGTGCTAGCGGGAGGTGGGAACAAGCGGGAGTTGACACCGGGGAGCTGTTTTTT. Translation gives CSASGRWEQAGVDTGELFF.

J is TRBJ2-7 and V is TRBV19, with 7 bases that match TRBD1. V was pared by 3 bases and J by 3 bases, with 5 bases of the junction left unmatched. This CDR3 comprises 14 residues. CDR1 is LNHDA, CDR2 SQIVND, per germline (reference sequence). As DNA, the CDR3 is TGTGCCAGTAGTATTCCGGGACAGTACTACGAGCAGTACTTC. This encodes CASSIPGQYYEQYF.

The table lists this clonotype with a few counts. The chain combines TRBV6-2 or TRBV6-3 with TRBJ2-3, with D hard to call. In germline, CDR1 is MNHEY, CDR2 SVGEGT. The germline V and J ends were trimmed by 4 bases and 0 bases, with 8 bases remaining between them. This CDR3 is built from 14 residues. The CDR3 coding sequence is TGTGCCAGCAGTTGGCTTGCTAGCACAGATACGCAGTATTTT. It translates to CASSWLASTDTQYF.

This clonotype was seen repeatedly, ten times or more. The chain links TRBV27 to TRBJ1-6; D not resolved. The V end lost 5 bases, the J end lost 0 bases, and 8 bases lay between the germline ends. The CDR3 is 15 amino acids. Germline V gene lookup returns CDR1 MNHEY and CDR2 SMNVEV (reference sequence). The CDR3 coding sequence is TGTGCCAGCAGTATCAGGAGCTCCTATAATTCACCCCTCCACTTT. This gives the protein CASSIRSSYNSPLHF.